This T cell receptor beta chain was identified during a study of T cell clones after liver transplantation. Clones were read by immunoSEQ multiplex PCR, and TCRdb kept only the in-frame ones, dropping some. The data contain 99,000 or so clones, roughly four fifths of them singletons. This CDR3 contains 16 residues. Germline V gives CDR1 SGHDN, CDR2 FVKESK. The J segment lost 5 bases and the V segment lost 5 bases, leaving 13 bases of the junction unmatched. The chain links TRBV14 to TRBJ2-5, with 8 bases fitting TRBD2. The sequenced sample was CD4+ T cells from blood, obtained before liver transplant. The TCR originated in a human donor who received a liver transplant. The CDR3 region is CASSALRGGAQETQYF. The CDR3 DNA follows: TGTGCCAGCAGCGCTCTCCGGGGGGGGGCACAGGAGACCCAGTACTTC.